The source of this T cell receptor beta chain is a study of breast tumors, draining lymph nodes, adjacent tissues. Between the trimmed V and J ends, which lost 0 bases and 15 bases, there was a span of 10 bases. The CDR3 has 11 amino acids. CDR1 and CDR2 from the germline V gene are SGHDT and YYEEEE. MiXCR, run by TCRdb on the multiplex PCR reads, gives a single entry per CDR3 protein. Of approximately 140,000 distinct CDR3 sequences in the sample, 30% to 35% were seen once. This clonotype was counted at least ten times. What it recognizes is unknown. Findings and caveats of the study: The data were judged consistent with most tumor T cells coming from lymph node and expanding in tumor. The lymph node origin of tumor T cells was framed as consistent with a hypothesis, not demonstrated. Tumors had less TCR diversity than lymph nodes, more than nontumor tissue.

Axillary draining lymph nodes of breast cancer patients supplied the node samples. Sequencing was done on a sample of axillary lymph node tissue. The chain has TRBV5-6 and TRBJ2-1; the D gene is possibly TRBD1 (5 bases). The clonotype originates from a female donor with breast cancer. Some clones in this sample may be carry-over from other donors' samples. This chain's CDR3 is CASSLGRVSFF. The DNA of the CDR3 is TGTGCCAGCAGCTTGGGCAGGGTATCGTTCTTC. The entire variable domain, with the rest obtained from reference TRBV5-6 and TRBJ2-1, is as follows: DAGVTQSPTHLIKTRGQQVTLRCSPKSGHDTVSWYQQALGQGPQFIFQYYEEEERQRGNFPDRFSGHQFPNYSSELNVNALLLGDSALYLCASSLGRVSFFGPGTRLTVL.